This entry describes one TCR beta chain. Its antigen specificity is not known. Base quality data are lacking; no much larger clone is found one base away. Within the sample, other DNA sequences also encode this same CDR3. The data stem from a study of cytomegalovirus exposure and HLA in healthy donors (dated by TCRdb to the late 2010s). At the level of the whole study: In an earlier analysis of roughly 500 of the donors, 250 to 300 Gb of sequence data and 120 million or so unique TCR beta sequences from 150 million to 200 million T cells were reported. HLA typing covered class I and class II loci at four-digit resolution. Of the 300 to 500 genotyped donors, roughly 80% were placed in the genetic ancestry cluster associated with self-reported Caucasian donors. Roughly 5 DR-DQ haplotypes were handled as single units for association and clustering because linkage in the cohort was strong. An earlier analysis of 587 of the donors applied high-throughput TCR beta sequencing to assess whether each TCR beta V gene segment acted as functional or pseudogenic. Among 350 to 400 genotyped donors of the cohort, an average of approximately 230,000 unique TCR beta nucleotide sequences were sequenced per donor, roughly 18% of them non-productive. Typing coverage varied by locus: roughly 629-640 donors for A, B, C, DRB1 and DQB1; roughly 500 for DQA1; around 570 for DPA1; around 450 for DPB1. To predict cytomegalovirus infection status, the study combined high-throughput TCR immunosequencing, statistical association of individual TCRs with disease status, and machine learning. The study used immunosequencing to profile the T cell repertoires of 600 to 850 subjects and linked those repertoires to cytomegalovirus serostatus. All discovery cohort repertoires had been generated using a single sequencing platform. Along with the approximately 620-subject first cohort, a separate validation cohort of about 110 different subjects was used. In the later analysis, no new phenotypic data were used to find candidate immune exposures; instead, reliance was placed on TCR beta sequences and their occurrence across donors. Donor age, sex, ethnicity and CMV serostatus were compiled together with the repertoire data. An early release covering 550 to 650 HLA-typed donors comprised about 300 gigabases of sequencing data and roughly 85 million unique TCR sequences. In a later analysis, previously published TCR beta repertoires from several hundred donors were re-analyzed and high-resolution HLA genotyping was added so that TCR occurrence patterns could be studied. The aim of the study was to test whether cataloging public T cell receptors could identify signatures of past pathogen exposure. A later genetic analysis used genome-wide SNP genotypes for about 60% of the roughly 700 donors, treating that subset as a discovery cohort. Points the paper makes about the study in general: In a later analysis, the rate of TCR association differed among HLA loci, with DRB1 alleles having the most associated TCRs and HLA-C alleles having the fewest. Linkage disequilibrium might explain the correlated functional status among segregating V segments, but an unknown experimental factor could not be ruled out. In an earlier analysis of approximately 590 of the donors, most TCR beta V segments appeared in productive rearrangements about 90% or about 30% of the time, broadly matching IMGT annotations. The 87-base-pair reads could not distinguish some IMGT-functional V segments, including TRBV6-2 and TRBV6-3, so those segments were excluded. The classifier was reported to diagnose cytomegalovirus status with high specificity and sensitivity in both the original cohort and the validation cohort. The sequencing pipeline was judged likely to have produced a cluster of highly shared sequence variants as a technical artifact. In a later analysis, most CMV-associated TCR beta chains were found to appear HLA-restricted, with HLA associations seemingly driven largely by CMV exposure. Sequencing depth was assumed to be roughly uniform across donors in the presence/absence analyses, though that assumption may not hold. Compared with equally common non-associated chains, HLA-associated TCR beta chains in a later analysis were more clonally expanded and had lower generation probabilities. The only immune exposure information available for the cohort was CMV serostatus. In the study, around 150 TCR beta chains were listed as associated with cytomegalovirus. Because HLA typing was unavailable for some donors at each locus, only the typed subset was used in association tests. In a later genetic analysis, fewer N-insertions in productive TCRs were reported among donors in an Asian-associated ancestry cluster than the roughly 700-donor mean. A further reported finding was that TCR beta sequences accurately predicted the HLA-A and HLA-B alleles for most subjects in the first cohort. The authors suggested that the approach could potentially be extended to other disease states and immunological phenotypes. A few of the identified cytomegalovirus-associated TCR beta chains were confirmed in vitro to be specific for cytomegalovirus antigens. According to a later analysis, parvovirus B19, influenza, CMV and Epstein-Barr virus appeared linked to several top co-occurrence clusters. Assigning TCR associations to individual alleles was difficult when HLA alleles, especially DR and DQ, strongly co-occurred. The cohort was sequenced for TCR beta chains only, and without alpha or paired-chain data the features that could be detected were limited. In a later analysis, more than 15,000 TCR beta sequences were associated with specific HLA alleles at a false discovery rate of 0.05. Approximately 16 rarely observed V segments, including chromosome 9 orphons, were excluded from the earlier analysis of about 600 of the donors because counts were too low. Most TCR sequences were seen in very few donors, while some public TCRs were found in many individuals. A later genetic analysis associated a missense DCLRE1C variant with V-gene and J-gene trimming of TCR beta chains, and an independent cohort replicated the association.

In total, approximately 610 healthy bone marrow donors made up the cohort. All cohort members were sampled while nominally healthy, although unrecorded immune exposures were likely present. The donor was CMV seropositive and belonged to the group of more than 250 seropositive cohort members. A peripheral blood sample was collected from each donor, and TCR beta sequencing was performed on peripheral blood mononuclear cells. Genomic DNA extraction from the blood cell samples was performed with the Qiagen DNeasy Blood Extraction Kit. After removal of 6 bases from V and 2 bases from J, the junction retains 4 bases not matched to a gene. The germline V gene (reference sequence) supplies CDR1 LNHDA and CDR2 SQIVND. From the cysteine up to the phenylalanine, the CDR3 has a length of 15 residues. Only CDR3 DNA is held: 45 bases, read in frame from base 1. The library came from the immunoSEQ multiplex PCR assay. For the multiplex PCR, a mixture combining 60 forward primers for TCR Vbeta segments and 13 reverse primers for TCR Jbeta segments was used. The CDR3 region of rearranged TCR beta genes was amplified from genomic DNA with a multiplex PCR assay. On the Illumina HiSeq System, the amplified TCR beta libraries were sequenced as 87-base-pair reads. Per the authors' processing: In a later analysis, 80 million or so unique TCR beta chains were counted across the 650 to 750 repertoires, and roughly 9.9 million of these chains were shared by at least two donors. To remove PCR and sequencing errors, raw reads were error-corrected and collapsed into unique sequences using a nearest-neighbor algorithm that merged closely related sequences. To assign V, D and J gene segments, CDR3 sequences were aligned to IMGT reference sequences. For a sequence to be retained, a match of at least six nucleotides was required to both a V gene segment and a J gene segment. A rearrangement was called productive if the CDR3 had no stop codons and remained in frame with V and J, and every other rearrangement was called non-productive. Following IMGT convention, CDR3 was defined as the stretch from the second conserved V-encoded cysteine up to the conserved J-encoded phenylalanine. In an earlier analysis of 550 to 650 of the donors, sequences lacking an unambiguous match to a single V gene segment were excluded. In an earlier analysis of almost 600 of the donors, a V segment was called functional when productive rearrangements were above 56.7%, and segregating when the standard deviation between donors exceeded 5%. To diagnose cytomegalovirus status from the catalog of TCR beta chain sequences, a statistical classification framework was built. V and J gene assignment, in a later analysis, came from comparing TCR nucleotide sequences with IMGT/GENE-DB human TR gene sequences. Using the TCRdist pipeline, a later analysis assigned CDR3 sequences along with most-parsimonious VDJ recombination scenarios. In a later analysis, each TCR beta chain was defined by its CDR3 amino acid sequence together with its V-gene family, and reads lacking a unique V-gene family were excluded. As a way to deal with suspected cross-contamination and a sequencing artifact, a later analysis dropped 450 to 700 nucleotide sequences that were highly shared and had low generation probability. For each public chain, a later analysis derived a clonal expansion index from normalized ranks of inferred template counts within each repertoire. In a later analysis, generation probabilities were computed with a VDJ recombination model fitted to out-of-frame rearrangements, and the resulting probabilities were checked against IGoR. Hypergeometric tests were used in a later analysis to score TCR-TCR, TCR-HLA and TCR-CMV co-occurrence, with a repertoire-size bias correction applied to the TCR pairs. False discovery rates were estimated in a later analysis by permuting HLA or CMV assignments 20 times. A later analysis grouped co-occurring TCRs with DBSCAN, adding TCRdist sequence similarity when clustering within HLA-allele-positive subsets. Repertoires with fewer than 30,000 or more than 120,000 public chains were left out of co-occurrence clustering, as were about five repertoires with anomalous nucleotide sharing. TCRdb mirrors the immuneACCESS table, restricted to in-frame sequences. Some clones are absent from its copies; in checked studies, under half trace to an unresolved V gene, and the reason for the others is unknown. The D gene and trimming were derived from the DNA, and the V and J assignments and clone size from that table. The sample has 300,000 or so clones on record, approximately 84% of them singletons. 1.5% to 2.5% of the sample goes to the ten largest clones.

The source material was PBMCs. This TCR was sampled from a middle-aged woman in good health and CMV-seropositive. The chain uses TRBV19 and TRBJ2-7; 13 of the junction bases match TRBD2. The CDR3 has the sequence CASSRLAGGPYEQYF. DNA sequence: TGTGCCAGTAGCCGACTAGCGGGAGGACCCTACGAGCAGTACTTC.